This T cell receptor (beta chain) was recorded in a study of technical replicates of blood from several donors. Here immunoSEQ multiplex PCR was the method, and the copy in TCRdb shows in-frame clones only, minus some. The sample has around 10,000 clones, 94% seen once. This TCR was recovered from a human donor in good health. Specimen: PBMCs.

The CDR3 DNA reads TGTGCCAGCAGCCGGACTAGCGGCACCAATGAGCAGTTCTTC. It specifies CASSRTSGTNEQFF. The chain joins TRBV6-6 to TRBJ2-1; 10 bases fit TRBD2. Germline CDR1 MNHNY, CDR2 SVGAGI (reference sequence). Trimming took 6 bases from V and 6 from J; bases not matched to a gene: 5. The CDR3 is made up of 14 amino acids.